The 18 T cell receptor beta chains below all came from one sample that was sequenced in a study of OX40 agonist ivuxolimab in advanced cancers. This table comes from immunoSEQ multiplex PCR, and its TCRdb copy is limited to in-frame clones, with some not included. The sample consists of 70,000 or so clones, around nine tenths of them appearing once. The sequencing used CD4+ or CD8+ T cells sorted from blood, collected in a trial of the OX40 agonist ivuxolimab. The source is an adult with an advanced solid tumor such as melanoma, head and neck, liver or kidney cancer.

The rearrangement joins TRBV9 to TRBJ2-1; 7 nucleotides align to TRBD2. Germline assignment: CDR1 SGDLS and CDR2 YYNGEE. This CDR3 is 15 amino acids long. Unmatched junction bases numbered 11, after V lost 4 bases and J lost 7 bases. The DNA of the CDR3 is TGTGCCAGCAGCTCAAATGGACTAGTAGGGAATGAGCAGTTCTTC. It codes for CASSSNGLVGNEQFF.

The chain carries TRBV7-9 and TRBJ1-6, with 10 bases identical to TRBD1. The CDR3 has 15 amino acids. CDR1 and CDR2 (germline): SEHNR, FQNEAQ (reference sequence). Germline trimming cut 4 bases from V and 10 bases from J; bases unmatched to any gene: 7. The CDR3 nucleotides read TGTGCCAGCAGCTCTATGACAGGGGGCAAATCACCCCTCCACTTT. This codes for CASSSMTGGKSPLHF.

The chain couples TRBV30 to TRBJ2-7; 11 bases line up with TRBD1. The germline V gene encodes CDR1 GTSNPN and CDR2 SVGIG (reference sequence). This CDR3 has 13 amino acids. V lost 4 bases, J lost 3 bases, and 2 bases stayed unmatched. CDR3 sequence reads: CAWTGTGGYEQYF. CDR3 DNA sequence: TGTGCCTGGACCGGGACAGGGGGCTACGAGCAGTACTTC.

The chain carries TRBV13 and TRBJ2-1; D is perhaps TRBD2 (6 bases). Germline CDR1 and CDR2: PRHDT and FYEKMQ (reference sequence). V was cut by 4 bases and J by 2 bases, with 12 bases left in between. This CDR3 is built from 15 residues. Written as DNA, the CDR3 is TGTGCCAGCAGCTCCGTCGGGGGTCCCTACAATGAGCAGTTCTTC. This translates into CASSSVGGPYNEQFF. Full variable domain (missing parts from reference TRBV13 and TRBJ2-1): AAGVIQSPRHLIKEKRETATLKCYPIPRHDTVYWYQQGPGQDPQFLISFYEKMQSDKGSIPDRFSAQQFSDYHSELNMSSLELGDSALYFCASSSVGGPYNEQFFGPGTRLTVL.

The CDR3 DNA sequence: TGCGCCAGCAGCCATCCCGGGACAGGGGCCTACGAGCAGTACTTC. It yields the protein CASSHPGTGAYEQYF. The chain combines TRBV4-1 with TRBJ2-7; TRBD1 aligns across 10 bases. V lost 3 bases to trimming and J lost 2 bases; unmatched junction nucleotides: 4. Germline loops: CDR1 MGHRA, CDR2 YSYEKL. CDR3 size: 15 residues.

This rearrangement joins TRBV27 to TRBJ1-2, with 8 bases identical to TRBD1. V was clipped by 3 bases and J by 4 bases; unmatched bases: 10. Germline assignment: CDR1 MNHEY and CDR2 SMNVEV (reference sequence). The CDR3 contains 16 residues. The CDR3 DNA reads TGTGCCAGCAGTTTTAATCAGGGGGCCCGGAGCTATGGCTACACCTTC. Translating gives CASSFNQGARSYGYTF.

The V call is TRBV12-5, the J call TRBJ2-2; D is ambiguous. The CDR3 covers 11 residues. CDR1 is LGHNT and CDR2 is FRNRAP in the germline V gene. Between the trimmed V and J ends, which lost 6 bases and 4 bases, there was a span of 3 bases. The CDR3 protein is CASGLTGELFF. As DNA, the CDR3 is TGTGCTAGTGGCCTCACCGGGGAGCTGTTTTTT.

The chain joins TRBV10-3 to TRBJ2-7; 9 nucleotides match TRBD2. The trim removed 4 bases at V and 3 bases at J, leaving 7 bases unmatched. Germline CDR1 reads ENHRY; CDR2 reads SYGVKD. This CDR3 is 15 amino acids long. The CDR3 loop reads CAISGGGSGGYEQYF. In nucleotides, the CDR3 is TGTGCCATCAGTGGGGGTGGTAGCGGGGGCTACGAGCAGTACTTC.

CDR3 residues: CASSQDLTGGANYGYTF. The CDR3 DNA sequence: TGCGCCAGCAGCCAAGATCTTACAGGGGGAGCTAACTATGGCTACACCTTC. V is TRBV4-3 and J is TRBJ1-2, with 8 bases identical to TRBD1. In germline, CDR1 is LGHNA, CDR2 YSLEER. V was clipped by 0 bases and J by 0 bases; unmatched bases: 6. The CDR3 has 17 residues.

Only one count was recorded for this clone. This chain links TRBV13 with TRBJ2-7; 8 positions agree with TRBD1. V shed 3 bases, J shed 4 bases, and the junction held 8 bases outside the gene matches. The CDR3 covers 15 residues. In germline, CDR1 is PRHDT, CDR2 FYEKMQ (reference sequence). The CDR3 region is CASSFPGGAGYEQYF. Here the CDR3 DNA reads TGTGCCAGCAGCTTCCCAGGGGGCGCAGGGTACGAGCAGTACTTC.

This clone was counted a single time. This rearrangement joins TRBV29-1 to TRBJ2-1; 9 nucleotides align to TRBD2. The CDR3 has 15 residues. Per germline, CDR1 SQVTM and CDR2 ANQGSEA. The V gene end was trimmed by 2 bases and the J gene end by 5 bases; junction bases not matched to a gene: 7. The CDR3 loop is CSVEPAGGPHNEQFF. The CDR3 DNA follows: TGCAGCGTTGAACCTGCGGGGGGGCCCCACAATGAGCAGTTCTTC.

This clone was counted once. The chain recombines TRBV5-4 with TRBJ2-7; 7 bases map to TRBD2. J lost 3 bases, V lost 4 bases, and 4 bases had no gene match. Looked up from germline, CDR1 is SGHNT and CDR2 is YYREEE (reference sequence). The CDR3 spans 13 residues. The CDR3 DNA reads TGTGCCAGCAGCCCCGGGACTAACTACGAGCAGTACTTC. Its translation: CASSPGTNYEQYF. The whole variable domain, remainder taken from reference TRBV5-4 and TRBJ2-7, is ETGVTQSPTHLIKTRGQQVTLRCSSQSGHNTVSWYQQALGQGPQFIFQYYREEENGRGNFPPRFSGLQFPNYSSELNVNALELDDSALYLCASSPGTNYEQYFGPGTRLTVT.

The chain is built from TRBV13 and TRBJ1-1, with D hard to call. CDR1 and CDR2 from the germline V gene are PRHDT and FYEKMQ (reference sequence). This CDR3 comprises 9 residues. V lost 8 bases and J lost 8, with 6 bases in between. This CDR3 reads CASGNEAFF. DNA of the CDR3: TGTGCCAGCGGGAACGAAGCTTTCTTT.

This chain joins TRBV19 and TRBJ2-2; D may match TRBD1 or TRBD2 (5 bases each). The CDR3 is 11 amino acids. Germline loops: CDR1 LNHDA, CDR2 SQIVND (reference sequence). Between the trimmed V and J ends, which lost 6 bases and 6 bases, there was a span of 5 bases. The CDR3 region is CASRGAGELFF. CDR3 DNA: TGTGCCAGTAGGGGGGCCGGGGAGCTGTTTTTT.

The chain joins TRBV15 to TRBJ2-1; 12 bases fit TRBD2. This CDR3 is built from 15 residues. The germline CDR1 and CDR2 sequences are LNHNV and YYDKDF (reference sequence). Trimming took 5 bases from V and 6 from J; bases not matched to a gene: 5. CDR3 DNA: TGTGCCACCAGCCACTCTAGCGGGGGGGCCAATGAGCAGTTCTTC. It encodes CATSHSSGGANEQFF.

The V gene is TRBV19, the J gene TRBJ2-7; the match to TRBD1 covers 7 bases. This CDR3 has 15 residues. The J segment lost 5 bases and the V segment lost 9 bases, leaving 16 bases of the junction unmatched. Germline values: CDR1 LNHDA, CDR2 SQIVND (reference sequence). The CDR3 loop is CASRGIDRVFDEQYF. CDR3 coding DNA: TGTGCCAGCCGGGGCATCGACAGGGTGTTCGACGAGCAGTACTTC.

This clone was counted once. The chain recombines TRBV11-2 with TRBJ2-7, with D unresolved. V was pared by 3 bases and J by 0 bases, with 18 bases between. Germline CDR1 is SGHAT and CDR2 is FQNNGV. CDR3 length: 17 amino acids. CDR3 nucleotide sequence: TGTGCCAGCAGCTTCACTCTGGGGTATTCAAACTCCTACGAGCAGTACTTC. Its protein is CASSFTLGYSNSYEQYF.

The rearrangement uses TRBV5-1 and TRBJ2-7, with D possibly matching TRBD1 (5 bases). This CDR3 is built from 16 residues. The V gene's germline CDR1 is SGHRS and CDR2 YFSETQ. V dropped 4 bases and J dropped 3 bases, with 20 bases sitting between them. CDR3 coding DNA: TGCGCCAGCAGCCCAGTCGCGGACACCATGGTCTACGAGCAGTACTTC. Amino acid sequence: CASSPVADTMVYEQYF.